This T cell receptor beta chain was profiled in a study of Ad26.COV2.S vaccination and SARS-CoV-2 variants. TCRdb's copy holds only in-frame clones and misses some; the assay was immunoSEQ multiplex PCR. The table includes approximately 300,000 clones, around 81% detected once. The treatment here: approximately 18 received Ad26.COV2.S at low or high dose, single or two shots; roughly five received placebo; per-sample allocation not given. At day 63 after the first vaccine or placebo injection, samples were drawn. CDR1 KGHDR and CDR2 SFDVKD come from the germline V gene. Trimming left V 4 bases short and J 7 bases short, with 26 bases between. The CDR3 is made up of 18 amino acids.

This sequence joins TRBV24-1 and TRBJ2-3, with D uncertain. Sequencing was performed on peripheral blood, taken in a trial of Ad26.COV2.S vaccine versus placebo. This sequence originates from a person between 18 and 60 years old who received the Ad26.COV2.S COVID-19 vaccine or a placebo. For the CDR3, the DNA is TGTGCCACCAGTGAACCGGCGAGAAACTTGGCCAGGACCAATACGCAGTATTTT. It specifies CATSEPARNLARTNTQYF.